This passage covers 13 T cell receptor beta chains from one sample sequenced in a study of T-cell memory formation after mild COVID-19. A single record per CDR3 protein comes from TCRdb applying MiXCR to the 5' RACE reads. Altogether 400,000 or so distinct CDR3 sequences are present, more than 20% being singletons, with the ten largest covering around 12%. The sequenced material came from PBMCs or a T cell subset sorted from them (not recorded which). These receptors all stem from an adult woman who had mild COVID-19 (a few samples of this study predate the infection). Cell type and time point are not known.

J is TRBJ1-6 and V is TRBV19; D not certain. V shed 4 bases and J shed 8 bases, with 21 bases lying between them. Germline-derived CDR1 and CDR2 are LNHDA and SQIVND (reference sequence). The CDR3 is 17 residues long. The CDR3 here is CASSNLALTDAHSPLHF. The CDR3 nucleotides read TGTGCCAGTAGTAACCTAGCCTTGACGGACGCTCATTCACCCCTCCACTTT.

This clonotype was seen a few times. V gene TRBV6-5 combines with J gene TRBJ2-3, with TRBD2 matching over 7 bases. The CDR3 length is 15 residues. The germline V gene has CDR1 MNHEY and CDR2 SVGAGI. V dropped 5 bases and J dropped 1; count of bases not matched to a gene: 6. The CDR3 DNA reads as TGTGCCAGCAGTGGGGGGGGTGTGGGCACAGATACGCAGTATTTT. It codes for CASSGGGVGTDTQYF.

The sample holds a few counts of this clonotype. In DNA, the CDR3 is TGCGCCAGCAGCTTGGCCTCGAGGGGGCTTGCAACTAATGAAAAACTGTTTTTT. The encoded protein is CASSLASRGLATNEKLFF. The chain uses TRBV5-1 and TRBJ1-4, with 7 bases identical to TRBD1. The CDR3 is 18 amino acids. V lost 0 bases and J lost 0; bases outside the gene matches: 8. The V gene's germline CDR1 is SGHRS and CDR2 YFSETQ.

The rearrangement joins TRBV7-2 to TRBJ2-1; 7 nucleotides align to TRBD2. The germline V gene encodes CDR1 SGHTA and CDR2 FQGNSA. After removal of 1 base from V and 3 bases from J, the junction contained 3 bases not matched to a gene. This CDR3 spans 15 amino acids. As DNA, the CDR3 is TGTGCCAGCAGCTTAGGCGGGACTAACTACAATGAGCAGTTCTTC. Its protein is CASSLGGTNYNEQFF.

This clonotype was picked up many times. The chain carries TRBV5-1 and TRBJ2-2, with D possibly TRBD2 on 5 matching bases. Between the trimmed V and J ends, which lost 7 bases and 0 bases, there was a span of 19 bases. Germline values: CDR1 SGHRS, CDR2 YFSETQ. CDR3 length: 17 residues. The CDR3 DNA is TGCGCCAGCGGACTGCCTTTCCCCCTAGCGAACACCGGGGAGCTGTTTTTT. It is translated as CASGLPFPLANTGELFF. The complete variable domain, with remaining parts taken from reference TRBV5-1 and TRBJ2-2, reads KAGVTQTPRYLIKTRGQQVTLSCSPISGHRSVSWYQQTPGQGLQFLFEYFSETQRNKGNFPGRFSGRQFSNSRSEMNVSTLELGDSALYLCASGLPFPLANTGELFFGEGSRLTVL.

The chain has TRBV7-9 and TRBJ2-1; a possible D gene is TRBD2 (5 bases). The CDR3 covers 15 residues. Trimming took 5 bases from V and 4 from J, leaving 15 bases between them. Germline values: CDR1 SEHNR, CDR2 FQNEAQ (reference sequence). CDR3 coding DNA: TGTGCCAGCAGCCCTAGCAAGCTAAGTTACAATGAGCAGTTCTTC. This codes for CASSPSKLSYNEQFF.

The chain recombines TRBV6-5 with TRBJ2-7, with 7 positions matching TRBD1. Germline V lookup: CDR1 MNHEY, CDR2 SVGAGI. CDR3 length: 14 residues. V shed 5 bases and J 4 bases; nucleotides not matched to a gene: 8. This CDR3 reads CASSTLDRPYEQYF. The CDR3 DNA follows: TGTGCCAGCAGTACCCTGGACAGGCCGTACGAGCAGTACTTC.

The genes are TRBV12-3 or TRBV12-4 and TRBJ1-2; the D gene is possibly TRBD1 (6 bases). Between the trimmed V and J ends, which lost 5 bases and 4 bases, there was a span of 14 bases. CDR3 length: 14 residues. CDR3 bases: TGTGCCAGCAGTCTCCGGACAGAAAGCTATGGCTACACCTTC. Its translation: CASSLRTESYGYTF.

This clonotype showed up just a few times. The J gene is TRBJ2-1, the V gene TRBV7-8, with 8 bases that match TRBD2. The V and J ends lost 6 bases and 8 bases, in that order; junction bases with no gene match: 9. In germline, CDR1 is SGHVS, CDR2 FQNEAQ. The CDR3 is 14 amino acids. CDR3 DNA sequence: TGTGCCAGCAGTCGCGGGACTAGAGGCTATGAGCAGTTCTTC. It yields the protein CASSRGTRGYEQFF.

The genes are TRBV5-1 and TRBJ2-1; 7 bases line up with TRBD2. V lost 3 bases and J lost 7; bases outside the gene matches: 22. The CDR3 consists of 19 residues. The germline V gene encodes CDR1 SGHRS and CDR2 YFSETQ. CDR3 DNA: TGCGCCAGCAGCTCAATCGGGACTACCACCGCCAATATCTGGAATGAGCAGTTCTTC. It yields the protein CASSSIGTTTANIWNEQFF.

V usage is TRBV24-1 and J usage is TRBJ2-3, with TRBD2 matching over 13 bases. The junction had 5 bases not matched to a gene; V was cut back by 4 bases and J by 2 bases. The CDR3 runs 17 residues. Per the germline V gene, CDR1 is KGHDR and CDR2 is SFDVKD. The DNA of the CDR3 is TGTGCCACCAGTGACTCTGGACTAGCGGGGGCCACAGATACGCAGTATTTT. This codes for CATSDSGLAGATDTQYF.

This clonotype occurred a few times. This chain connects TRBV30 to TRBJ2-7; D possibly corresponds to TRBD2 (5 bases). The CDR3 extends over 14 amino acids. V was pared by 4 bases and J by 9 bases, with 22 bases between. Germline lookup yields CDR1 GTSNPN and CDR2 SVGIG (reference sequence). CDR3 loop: CAWTPGSGRERQYF. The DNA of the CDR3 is TGTGCCTGGACTCCGGGGTCGGGCAGAGAGAGGCAGTACTTC.

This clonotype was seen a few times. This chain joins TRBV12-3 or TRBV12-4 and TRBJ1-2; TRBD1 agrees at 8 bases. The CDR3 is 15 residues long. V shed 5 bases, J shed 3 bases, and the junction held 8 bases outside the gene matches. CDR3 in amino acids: CASSPGGASHYGYTF. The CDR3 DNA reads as TGTGCCAGCAGTCCAGGGGGCGCATCTCACTATGGCTACACCTTC.